The T cell receptor beta chain described here comes from a study of blood T cell repertoires in COVID-19. Overall study context: The origin of the acute and convalescent COVID-19 samples was the United States, Italy and Spain. PBMCs, B-cell-depleted T cells, or T cells provided the cDNA or gDNA that made up the material.

Original analysis: Counts of nucleated cells, estimated from reference gene primer amplification, were obtained. Method: immunoSEQ multiplex PCR; TCRdb's copy keeps in-frame clones and lacks some. That table furnishes V, J and clone size, whereas the DNA furnished D and trimming. This table holds a few hundred thousand clones, approximately 82% found once. Germline V gene data show CDR1 as LGHDT and CDR2 as YNNKEL (reference sequence). The CDR3 covers 15 residues. Trimming took 4 bases from V and 6 from J; bases not matched to a gene: 1. The TCR was taken from a man aged 50-59 years with active or convalescent COVID-19. The sequenced sample consisted of peripheral blood. The chain combines TRBV3-1 (or the pseudogene TRBV3-2) with TRBJ2-1; 15 nucleotides agree with TRBD2. Written as DNA, the CDR3 is TGTGCCAGCAGCCCGGGACTAGCGGGGGGCAATGAGCAGTTCTTC. As protein: CASSPGLAGGNEQFF.